Below, one T cell receptor (beta chain) is given with its context. Its antigen is still unknown. Looked up from germline, CDR1 is SGHKS and CDR2 is YYEKEE (reference sequence). The CDR3 runs to 15 residues. Trimming cost V 2 bases and J 0 bases, with 12 bases left between them. At sampling all donors were nominally healthy, likely with unrecorded immune exposures. The data are from a study of cytomegalovirus exposure and HLA in healthy donors. General study findings and limits: Sequencing had likely introduced a cluster of highly shared sequence variants as an artifact. Presence/absence analyses rested on an assumption that sequencing depth was roughly uniform across donors. In a later analysis, HLA-C alleles had the fewest associated TCRs, DRB1 alleles the most.

13 Jbeta primers and 60 Vbeta primers were used for the PCR. Method: immunoSEQ multiplex PCR; TCRdb's copy keeps in-frame clones and lacks some. The profile shows approximately 280,000 clones, 86% of them singletons. The source is a man aged 35 to 55 in good health and CMV-seropositive. The chain uses TRBV5-5 and TRBJ2-7; a weak D match, TRBD1 (6 bases). Sample: PBMCs. The CDR3 nucleotides read TGTGCCAGCAGCTTTTTAGGGGGAAGCTCCTACGAGCAGTACTTC. Protein sequence: CASSFLGGSSYEQYF.